These 15 T cell receptor beta chains came from one sample sequenced in a study of blood T cell repertoires in COVID-19. Clones were read by immunoSEQ multiplex PCR, and TCRdb kept only the in-frame ones, dropping some. The sample lists some 180,000 clones, around 85% occurring once. The sample taken for sequencing was peripheral blood. Receptors originate from a woman aged 55 to 70 with acute or convalescent COVID-19.

V usage is TRBV5-6 and J usage is TRBJ1-3, with a possible D match to TRBD1 (6 bases). V was shortened by 4 bases and J by 4 bases, with 12 bases between the two germline ends. Germline CDR1 and CDR2: SGHDT and YYEEEE. This CDR3 has 14 residues. The CDR3 coding sequence is TGTGCCAGCAGCACTTGGACAGTAGGAAACACCATATATTTT. Residues: CASSTWTVGNTIYF.

This chain connects TRBV24-1 to TRBJ2-7, with 8 bases matching TRBD2. CDR3 length equals 14 residues. CDR1 KGHDR and CDR2 SFDVKD come from the germline V gene. The J segment lost 2 bases and the V segment lost 11 bases, leaving 10 bases of the junction unmatched. Here the CDR3 reads CANRRGLVTYEQYV. The CDR3 nucleotides read TGTGCCAACCGCCGGGGACTAGTAACCTACGAGCAGTACGTC.

CDR3 nucleotides: TGTGCCAGCAGCTCCCTCAGCGGGAGACGGGACACCGGGGAGCTGTTTTTT. Residues: CASSSLSGRRDTGELFF. The rearrangement links TRBV13 to TRBJ2-2, with 8 nucleotides matching TRBD2. This CDR3 is built from 17 residues. In germline, CDR1 is PRHDT, CDR2 FYEKMQ (reference sequence). V shed 4 bases and J 3 bases; nucleotides not matched to a gene: 10.

The chain is built from TRBV19 and TRBJ2-1; 12 positions match TRBD2. This CDR3 is built from 15 residues. The V segment lost 1 base and the J segment 7 bases; nucleotides outside the gene matches: 2. Germline V gene sequence: CDR1 LNHDA, CDR2 SQIVND (reference sequence). The CDR3 nucleotides are TGTGCCAGTAGTATAGCCGGGACTAGCGGGAATGAGCAGTTCTTC. Translating gives CASSIAGTSGNEQFF.

The genes are TRBV19 and TRBJ2-7; D not certain. Germline CDR1 LNHDA, CDR2 SQIVND (reference sequence). CDR3 length: 14 residues. With 5 bases removed from V and 3 bases from J, the gap between germline ends came to 14 bases. In DNA form, the CDR3 reads TGTGCCAGTAGTGGCGGTCCCTCCAACTACGAGCAGTACTTC. Protein sequence: CASSGGPSNYEQYF.

The rearrangement uses TRBV29-1 and TRBJ2-1; 11 nucleotides match TRBD1. Trimming removed 4 bases from V and 7 bases from J; junction bases left unmatched: 3. Germline V gives CDR1 SQVTM, CDR2 ANQGSEA. This CDR3 contains 13 residues. The CDR3 nucleotides read TGCAGCGTTGGCCGGGACAGGGGGAATGAGCAGTTCTTC. Protein: CSVGRDRGNEQFF.

This chain uses TRBV28 with TRBJ1-3; 8 bases are shared with TRBD1. Germline CDR1 MDHEN, CDR2 SYDVKM. This CDR3 has 15 residues. The J segment lost 5 bases and the V segment lost 4 bases, leaving 7 bases of the junction unmatched. The CDR3 spells CASSSSGGGRNTIYF. The DNA of the CDR3 is TGTGCCAGCAGTTCTTCAGGGGGCGGGCGAAACACCATATATTTT.

The genes are TRBV5-1 and TRBJ1-2; a weak D match, TRBD1 (6 bases). CDR1 is SGHRS and CDR2 is YFSETQ in the germline V gene. Trimming shortened V by 0 bases and J by 9 bases, and 12 bases separated the two germline ends. The CDR3 runs 13 residues. The DNA of the CDR3 is TGCGCCAGCAGCTTGGCCGGAGACAGGCGCTACACCTTC. Its protein is CASSLAGDRRYTF.

The V gene is TRBV2, the J gene TRBJ2-7, with a possible D match to TRBD2 (5 bases). The CDR3 runs 12 residues. The germline V gene has CDR1 SNHLY and CDR2 FYNNEI. Trimming removed 4 bases from V and 5 bases from J, with 9 bases in between. CDR3 protein: CASSGTGNEQYV. Written as DNA, the CDR3 is TGTGCCAGCAGTGGCACCGGGAACGAGCAGTACGTC.

CDR3 protein: CSASRGGGTEAFF. In DNA form, the CDR3 reads TGCAGTGCTAGTCGTGGGGGAGGCACTGAAGCTTTCTTT. The rearrangement links TRBV20-1 to TRBJ1-1, with D possibly matching TRBD1 (5 bases). With 3 bases removed from V and 4 bases from J, the gap between germline ends came to 12 bases. There are 13 residues in the CDR3. Germline lookup yields CDR1 DFQATT and CDR2 SNEGSKA (reference sequence).

The rearrangement uses TRBV11-2 and TRBJ2-3; a weak D match, TRBD1 (6 bases). Germline values: CDR1 SGHAT, CDR2 FQNNGV. Trimming left V 4 bases short and J 1 base short, with 15 bases between. CDR3 length equals 16 residues. The DNA of the CDR3 is TGTGCCAGCAGCTATACCTGGGGGCATGGCACAGATACGCAGTATTTT. It codes for CASSYTWGHGTDTQYF. Full variable domain (outside the CDR3, taken from reference TRBV11-2 and TRBJ2-3): EAGVAQSPRYKIIEKRQSVAFWCNPISGHATLYWYQQILGQGPKLLIQFQNNGVVDDSQLPKDRFSAERLKGVDSTLKIQPAKLEDSAVYLCASSYTWGHGTDTQYFGPGTRLTVL.

CDR3 in DNA: TGTGCCAGCAGCTTGCTAGGACTGTACACAGATACGCAGTATTTT. Its protein is CASSLLGLYTDTQYF. V usage is TRBV5-8 and J usage is TRBJ2-3; D is possibly TRBD2 (5 bases). The germline gives CDR1 SGHTS, CDR2 YDEGEE. V dropped 1 base and J dropped 2 bases, with 11 bases sitting between them. The CDR3 spans 15 residues.

The chain combines TRBV18 with TRBJ1-5; no firm D call. CDR1 and CDR2 (germline): KGHSH, LQKENI. The V end was cut by 2 bases, the J end by 3 bases, with 11 bases between. CDR3 length: 15 amino acids. CDR3 DNA: TGTGCCAGCTCACCATCCTCTACGTTCAATCAGCCCCAGCATTTT. It codes for CASSPSSTFNQPQHF.

This clone was observed a handful of times. The rearrangement links TRBV5-1 to TRBJ2-5; the match to TRBD1 covers 7 bases. V shed 2 bases, J shed 1 base, and the junction held 8 bases outside the gene matches. CDR1 and CDR2 (germline): SGHRS, YFSETQ. There are 16 residues in the CDR3. CDR3 protein: CASSLSGTAFQETQYF. CDR3 in DNA: TGCGCCAGCAGCTTATCCGGGACAGCCTTCCAAGAGACCCAGTACTTC. The whole variable domain, filled in from reference TRBV5-1 and TRBJ2-5, reads KAGVTQTPRYLIKTRGQQVTLSCSPISGHRSVSWYQQTPGQGLQFLFEYFSETQRNKGNFPGRFSGRQFSNSRSEMNVSTLELGDSALYLCASSLSGTAFQETQYFGPGTRLLVL.

The V and J genes are TRBV2 and TRBJ1-1, with no clear D. The CDR3 covers 11 residues. Germline V gives CDR1 SNHLY, CDR2 FYNNEI. The V gene lost 10 bases and the J gene lost 7 bases, with 13 bases spanning the gap. CDR3 in amino acids: CATLGRLEAFF. DNA of the CDR3: TGTGCCACCCTGGGGAGGCTTGAAGCTTTCTTT. Using reference TRBV2 and TRBJ1-1 for the parts outside the CDR3, the full variable domain is EPEVTQTPSHQVTQMGQEVILRCVPISNHLYFYWYRQILGQKVEFLVSFYNNEISEKSEIFDDQFSVERPDGSNFTLKIRSTKLEDSAMYFCATLGRLEAFFGQGTRLTVV.